This T cell receptor beta chain was identified during a study of OX40 agonist ivuxolimab in advanced cancers. Across the study: People who had prior anti-PD-1, anti-PD-L1 or anti-CTLA-4 therapy could take part, and around 40% had some.

Study-wide points: Dosing at 0.1 to 3.0 mg/kg was accompanied by clonal expansion of CD4+ and CD8+ blood T cells by week 6. The investigators did not determine what antigen specificity the expanded peripheral T cells had. Compared with CD4+, CD8+ T cells on average had more expanded clones.

Per the germline V gene, CDR1 is SGHNT and CDR2 is YYREEE (reference sequence). CDR3 length: 15 residues. Trimming removed 4 bases from V and 4 bases from J, with 15 bases in between. This clone has only a few counts. Its matching antigen is unknown. Measured with immunoSEQ multiplex PCR; TCRdb has only the in-frame clones, and not every one. The sample holds tens of thousands of clones, 88% seen once. Specimen: CD4+ or CD8+ T cells sorted from blood, collected in a trial of the OX40 agonist ivuxolimab. The V call is TRBV5-4, the J call TRBJ1-3; unclear D gene. This receptor was taken from an adult with an advanced solid tumor such as melanoma, head and neck, liver or kidney cancer. The CDR3 DNA reads as TGTGCCAGCAGCCCCGCGCCGGGTTCAGGAAACACCATATATTTT. It specifies CASSPAPGSGNTIYF.